These T cell receptor beta chains were read from a single sample in a study of OX40 agonist ivuxolimab in advanced cancers. TCRdb's copy holds only in-frame clones and misses some; the assay was immunoSEQ multiplex PCR. The sample lists over 60,000 clones; roughly 84% were seen once. This material consisted of CD4+ or CD8+ T cells sorted from blood, taken in a trial of the OX40 agonist ivuxolimab. The origin of the receptors is an adult with an advanced solid tumor such as melanoma, head and neck, liver or kidney cancer. Both conserved end residues are part of each CDR3. D genes are given only for firm matches. Clone size is shown for a subset of rows, as once, few, many or a class of expanded clone.

V gene,CDR3 length,J gene,D gene,clone size,CDR3 DNA,CDR3 protein
TRBV19,15,TRBJ2-7,TRBD2,.,TGTGCCAGTAGCGCCGGGACTAGCGGTACCTACGAGCAGTACTTC,CASSAGTSGTYEQYF
TRBV5-1,15,TRBJ2-3,TRBD1,.,TGCGCCAGCAGCCGAGGGGGCGCCCCCCCAGATACGCAGTATTTT,CASSRGGAPPDTQYF
TRBV19,16,TRBJ1-1,.,.,TGTGCCAGTTCACTAAAAAAGGGGCCAATGAACACTGAAGCTTTCTTT,CASSLKKGPMNTEAFF
TRBV7-2,16,TRBJ1-3,.,.,TGTGCCTCCTCTCGGGGGGCCCGAAACTCTGGAAACACCATATATTTT,CASSRGARNSGNTIYF
TRBV5-8,15,TRBJ1-4,.,.,TGTGCCAGCAGCCCGCAAGGCCTTTTTGGCGAAAAACTGTTTTTT,CASSPQGLFGEKLFF
TRBV5-6,13,TRBJ1-2,.,.,TGTGCCAGCAGCTCCGTGGGTCCCTATGGCTACACCTTC,CASSSVGPYGYTF
TRBV20-1,8,TRBJ2-3,.,.,TGCAGACCAAATACGCAGTATTTT,CRPNTQYF
TRBV29-1,12,TRBJ2-5,.,.,TGCAGCGTTCTGTACGTTCGAGAGACCCAGTACTTC,CSVLYVRETQYF
TRBV6-6,15,TRBJ2-7,TRBD1,few,TGTGCCAGCAGCCCCGGGACAGGGGGCCTCTACGAGCAGTACTTC,CASSPGTGGLYEQYF
TRBV7-9,13,TRBJ1-1,.,.,TGTGCCAGCAGCCTTGCGGGGATTACTGAAGCTTTCTTT,CASSLAGITEAFF
TRBV4-1,16,TRBJ1-6,.,.,TGCGCCAGCAGCCAAGAAGTTGGCAGGGTGGTTTCACCCCTCCACTTT,CASSQEVGRVVSPLHF
TRBV6-6,13,TRBJ1-3,.,.,TGTGCCAGCAGGTTCTCCTCTGGAAACACCATATATTTT,CASRFSSGNTIYF
TRBV7-2,14,TRBJ2-7,.,.,TGTGCCAGCAGCCCCCGGGTAGTGGCCTACGAGCAGTACTTC,CASSPRVVAYEQYF
TRBV6-5,13,TRBJ2-7,.,.,TGTGCCAGCAGTTACGGGGGCTCCTACGAGCAGTACTTC,CASSYGGSYEQYF
TRBV7-3,14,TRBJ2-3,TRBD1,.,TGTGCCAGCAGCCCCCAGACAGGGACAGATACGCAGTATTTT,CASSPQTGTDTQYF
TRBV2,13,TRBJ1-4,.,.,TGTGCCAGCAGCGACGTGATTAATGAAAAACTGTTTTTT,CASSDVINEKLFF
TRBV6-5,14,TRBJ1-2,TRBD1,.,TGTGCCAGCAGTCGAGGACAGGGGGCTTACGGCTACACCTTC,CASSRGQGAYGYTF
TRBV6-5,13,TRBJ2-7,.,.,TGTGCCAGCAGCTACACTAAAGCCTACGAGCAGTACTTC,CASSYTKAYEQYF
TRBV25-1,15,TRBJ1-6,.,once,TGTGCCAGCAGTGAATCGGGAGTGGCAAATTCGCCCCTCCACTTT,CASSESGVANSPLHF
TRBV18,14,TRBJ2-7,.,.,TGTGCCAGCTCACCAGGCAGGGGAACGATCGAGCAGTACTTC,CASSPGRGTIEQYF
TRBV5-5,15,TRBJ1-1,.,.,TGTGCCAGCAGCTTCACGCAGACCCTGAACACTGAAGCTTTCTTT,CASSFTQTLNTEAFF
TRBV28,15,TRBJ1-1,.,.,TGTGCCAGCAGTGAGGGTCGGGCCGGGAACACTGAAGCTTTCTTT,CASSEGRAGNTEAFF
TRBV7-9,12,TRBJ2-7,.,.,TGTGCCAGCAGCTTAGTGCTCTACGAGCAGTACTTC,CASSLVLYEQYF
TRBV9,16,TRBJ2-5,TRBD2,.,TGTGCCAGCAGCGTAGGACTAGCGGGAGGCCTGGAGACCCAGTACTTC,CASSVGLAGGLETQYF
TRBV7-2,11,TRBJ2-3,.,.,TGTGCCAGCAGGACTTCAGATACGCAGTATTTT,CASRTSDTQYF
TRBV18,16,TRBJ2-7,TRBD2,.,TGTGCCAGCTCACCACGAGCTAGCGGGGGCTCCTACGAGCAGTACTTC,CASSPRASGGSYEQYF
TRBV10-1,17,TRBJ2-2,TRBD2,.,TGCGCCAGCAGTGAGTCATGGGGGAGCGGGAAAGCCGGGGAGCTGTTTTTT,CASSESWGSGKAGELFF
TRBV14,15,TRBJ2-2,.,.,TGTGCCAGCAGCCAAAGACCTATTGAGGGCGGGGAGCTGTTTTTT,CASSQRPIEGGELFF
TRBV4-2,14,TRBJ2-1,TRBD2,once,TGTGCCAGCAGGACTAGCGGGAGAGGCGATGAGCAGTTCTTC,CASRTSGRGDEQFF
TRBV11-1,13,TRBJ1-6,.,.,TGTGCCAGCAGCTCCGGACAGAATTCACCCCTCCACTTT,CASSSGQNSPLHF
TRBV7-9,12,TRBJ2-5,.,.,TGTGCCAGCAGCCAAGGGCTAGAGACCCAGTACTTC,CASSQGLETQYF
TRBV6-5,14,TRBJ1-6,.,.,TGTGCCAGCAGTTTTAGGACAGATAATTCACCCCTCCACTTT,CASSFRTDNSPLHF
TRBV5-1,18,TRBJ2-1,TRBD1,.,TGCGCCAGCAGCTTCACTGCGCAGGGACAGCCCATTGGAGATGAGCAGTTCTTC,CASSFTAQGQPIGDEQFF
TRBV5-5,14,TRBJ2-1,.,few,TGTGCCAGCAGCTTGGGCAGAAACTACAATGAGCAGTTCTTC,CASSLGRNYNEQFF